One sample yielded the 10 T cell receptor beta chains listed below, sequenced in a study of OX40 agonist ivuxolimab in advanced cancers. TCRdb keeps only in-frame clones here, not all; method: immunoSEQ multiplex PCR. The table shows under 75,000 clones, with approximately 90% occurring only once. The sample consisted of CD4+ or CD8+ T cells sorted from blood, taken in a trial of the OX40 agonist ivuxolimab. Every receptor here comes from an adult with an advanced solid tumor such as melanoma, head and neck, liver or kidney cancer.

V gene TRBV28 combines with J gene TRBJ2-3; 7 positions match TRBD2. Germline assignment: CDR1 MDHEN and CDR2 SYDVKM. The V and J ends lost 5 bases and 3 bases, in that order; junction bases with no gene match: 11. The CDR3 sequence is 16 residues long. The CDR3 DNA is TGTGCCAGCAGTACCCCCGCGGCGGGAGAAACAGATACGCAGTATTTT. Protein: CASSTPAAGETDTQYF.

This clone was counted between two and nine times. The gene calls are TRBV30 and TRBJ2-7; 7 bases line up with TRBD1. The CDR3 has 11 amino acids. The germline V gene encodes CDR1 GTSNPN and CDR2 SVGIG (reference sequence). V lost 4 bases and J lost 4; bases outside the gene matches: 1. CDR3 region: CAWTTGYEQYF. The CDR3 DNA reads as TGTGCCTGGACGACAGGGTACGAGCAGTACTTC.

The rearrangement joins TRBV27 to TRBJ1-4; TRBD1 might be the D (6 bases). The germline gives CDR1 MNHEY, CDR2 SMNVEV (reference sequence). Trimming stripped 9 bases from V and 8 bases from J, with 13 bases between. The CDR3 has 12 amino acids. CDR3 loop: CASEGEAEKLFF. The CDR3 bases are TGTGCCAGTGAGGGGGAGGCCGAAAAACTGTTTTTT.

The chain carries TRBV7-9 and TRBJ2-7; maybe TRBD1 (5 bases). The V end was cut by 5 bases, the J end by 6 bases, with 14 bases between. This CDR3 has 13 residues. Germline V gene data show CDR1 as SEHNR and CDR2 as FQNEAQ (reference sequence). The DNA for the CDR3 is TGTGCCAGCAGCCGCGTTGGGGCAGGCGAGCAGTACTTC. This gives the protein CASSRVGAGEQYF.

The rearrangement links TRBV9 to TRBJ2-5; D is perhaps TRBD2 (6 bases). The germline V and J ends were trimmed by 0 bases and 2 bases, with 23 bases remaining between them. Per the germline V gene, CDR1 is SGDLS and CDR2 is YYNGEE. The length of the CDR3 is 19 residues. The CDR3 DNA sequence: TGTGCCAGCAGCGTAGGGGTGTTTGGAGGTAGCGGAACTCAAGAGACCCAGTACTTC. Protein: CASSVGVFGGSGTQETQYF.

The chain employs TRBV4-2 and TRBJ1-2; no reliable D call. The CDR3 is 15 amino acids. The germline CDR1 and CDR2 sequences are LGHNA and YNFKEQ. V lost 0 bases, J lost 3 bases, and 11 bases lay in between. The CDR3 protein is CASSQEPGKYYGYTF. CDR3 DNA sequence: TGTGCCAGCAGCCAAGAGCCGGGGAAGTACTATGGCTACACCTTC.

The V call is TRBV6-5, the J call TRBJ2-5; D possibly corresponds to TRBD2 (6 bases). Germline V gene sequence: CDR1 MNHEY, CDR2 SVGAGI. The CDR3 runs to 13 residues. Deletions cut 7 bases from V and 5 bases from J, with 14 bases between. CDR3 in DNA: TGTGCCAGCAAAGCGACTAGAAGGGAGACCCAGTACTTC. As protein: CASKATRRETQYF.

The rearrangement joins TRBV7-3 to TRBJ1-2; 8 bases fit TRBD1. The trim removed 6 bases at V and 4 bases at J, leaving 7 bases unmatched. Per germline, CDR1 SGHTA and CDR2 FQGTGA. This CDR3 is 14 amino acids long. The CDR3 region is CASSPQGGGYGYTF. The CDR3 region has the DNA TGTGCCAGCAGTCCACAGGGGGGCGGCTATGGCTACACCTTC.

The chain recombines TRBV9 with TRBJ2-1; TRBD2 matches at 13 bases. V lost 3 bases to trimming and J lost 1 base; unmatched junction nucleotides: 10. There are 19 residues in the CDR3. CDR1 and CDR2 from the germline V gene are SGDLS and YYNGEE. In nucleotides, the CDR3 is TGTGCCAGCAGCGCCCGGGGGGGACTAGCGGGAAGATCCTACAATGAGCAGTTCTTC. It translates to CASSARGGLAGRSYNEQFF. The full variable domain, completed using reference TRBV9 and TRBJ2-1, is DSGVTQTPKHLITATGQRVTLRCSPRSGDLSVYWYQQSLDQGLQFLIQYYNGEERAKGNILERFSAQQFPDLHSELNLSSLELGDSALYFCASSARGGLAGRSYNEQFFGPGTRLTVL.

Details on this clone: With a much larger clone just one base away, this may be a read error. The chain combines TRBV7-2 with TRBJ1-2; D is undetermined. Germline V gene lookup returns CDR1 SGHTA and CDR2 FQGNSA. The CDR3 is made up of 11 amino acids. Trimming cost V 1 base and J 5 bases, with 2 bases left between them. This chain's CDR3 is CASSLDYGYTF. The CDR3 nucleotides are TGTGCCAGCAGCTTAGATTATGGCTACACCTTC.